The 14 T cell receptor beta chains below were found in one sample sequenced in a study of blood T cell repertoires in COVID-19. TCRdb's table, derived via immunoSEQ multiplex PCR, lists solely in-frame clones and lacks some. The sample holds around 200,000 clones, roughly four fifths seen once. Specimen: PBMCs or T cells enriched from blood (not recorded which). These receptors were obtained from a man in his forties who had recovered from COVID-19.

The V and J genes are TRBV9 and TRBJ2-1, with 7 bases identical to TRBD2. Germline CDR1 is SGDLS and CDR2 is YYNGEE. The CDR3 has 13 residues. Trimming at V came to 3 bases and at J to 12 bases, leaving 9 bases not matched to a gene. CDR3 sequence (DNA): TGTGCCAGCAGCGCGCGGCCAGCGGGGATGCAGTTCTTC. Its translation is CASSARPAGMQFF.

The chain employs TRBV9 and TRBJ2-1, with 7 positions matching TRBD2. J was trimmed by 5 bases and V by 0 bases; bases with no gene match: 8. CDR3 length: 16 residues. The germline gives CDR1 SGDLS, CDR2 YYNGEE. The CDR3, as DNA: TGTGCCAGCAGCGTAGAAGGTACTAGCGTTGACAATGAGCAGTTCTTC. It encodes CASSVEGTSVDNEQFF.

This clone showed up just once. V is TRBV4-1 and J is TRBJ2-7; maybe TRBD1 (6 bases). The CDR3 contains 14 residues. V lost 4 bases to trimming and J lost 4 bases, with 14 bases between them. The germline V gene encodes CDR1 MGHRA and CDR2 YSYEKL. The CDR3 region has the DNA TGCGCCAGCAGCCCGCCGGGACAACAATACGAGCAGTACTTC. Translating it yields CASSPPGQQYEQYF.

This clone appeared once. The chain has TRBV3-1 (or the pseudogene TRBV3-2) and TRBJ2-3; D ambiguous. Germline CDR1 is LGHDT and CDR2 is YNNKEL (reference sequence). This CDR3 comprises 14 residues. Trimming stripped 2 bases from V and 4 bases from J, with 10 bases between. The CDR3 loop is CASSQQTGSDTQYF. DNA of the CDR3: TGTGCCAGCAGCCAACAAACCGGGTCAGATACGCAGTATTTT.

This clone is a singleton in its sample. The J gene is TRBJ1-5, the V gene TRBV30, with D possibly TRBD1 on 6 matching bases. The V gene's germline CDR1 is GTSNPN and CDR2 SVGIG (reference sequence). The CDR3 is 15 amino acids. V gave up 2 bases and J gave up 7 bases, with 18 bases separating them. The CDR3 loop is CAWSPLRTGRQPQHF. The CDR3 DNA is TGTGCCTGGAGTCCACTACGTACAGGGAGACAGCCCCAGCATTTT.

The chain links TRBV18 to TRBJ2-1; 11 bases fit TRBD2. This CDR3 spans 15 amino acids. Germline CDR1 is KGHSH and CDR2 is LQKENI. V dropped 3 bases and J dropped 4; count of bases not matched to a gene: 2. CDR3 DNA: TGTGCCAGCTCACCCGGGACTAGCGGATACAATGAGCAGTTCTTC. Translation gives CASSPGTSGYNEQFF. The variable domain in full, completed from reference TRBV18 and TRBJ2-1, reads NAGVMQNPRHLVRRRGQEARLRCSPMKGHSHVYWYRQLPEEGLKFMVYLQKENIIDESGMPKERFSAEFPKEGPSILRIQQVVRGDSAAYFCASSPGTSGYNEQFFGPGTRLTVL.

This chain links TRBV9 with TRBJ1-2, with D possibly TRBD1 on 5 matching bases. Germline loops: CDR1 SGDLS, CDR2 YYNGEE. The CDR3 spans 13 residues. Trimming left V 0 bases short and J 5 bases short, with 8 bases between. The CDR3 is CASSVEGEYGYTF. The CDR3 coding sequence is TGTGCCAGCAGCGTAGAAGGGGAATATGGCTACACCTTC.

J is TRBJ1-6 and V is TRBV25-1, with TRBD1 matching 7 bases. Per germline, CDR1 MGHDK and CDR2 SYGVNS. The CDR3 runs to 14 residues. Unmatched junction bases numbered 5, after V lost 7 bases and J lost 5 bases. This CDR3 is CASTSTGNNSPLHF. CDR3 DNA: TGTGCCAGCACCTCGACAGGGAATAATTCACCCCTCCACTTT.

The CDR3 spells CAWSLEGGYAYEQYF. The CDR3 nucleotides are TGTGCCTGGAGTCTAGAGGGAGGGTACGCCTACGAGCAGTACTTC. The chain couples TRBV30 to TRBJ2-7; TRBD2 aligns across 7 bases. Per germline, CDR1 GTSNPN and CDR2 SVGIG (reference sequence). V lost 2 bases to trimming and J lost 2 bases; unmatched junction nucleotides: 9. This CDR3 contains 15 residues.

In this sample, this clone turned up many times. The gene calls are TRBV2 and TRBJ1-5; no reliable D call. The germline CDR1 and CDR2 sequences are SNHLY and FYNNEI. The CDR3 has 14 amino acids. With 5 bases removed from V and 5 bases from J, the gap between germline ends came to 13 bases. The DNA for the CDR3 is TGTGCCAGCAGTTTAAATTCGGACTATCAGCCCCAGCATTTT. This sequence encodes CASSLNSDYQPQHF.

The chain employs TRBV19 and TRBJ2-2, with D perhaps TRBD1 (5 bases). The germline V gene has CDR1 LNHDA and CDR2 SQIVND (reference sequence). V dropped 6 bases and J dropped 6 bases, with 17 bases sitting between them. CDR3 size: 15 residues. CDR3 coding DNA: TGTGCCAGTAGCCGAGTCCCCTGGGGCCCCGGGGAGCTGTTTTTT. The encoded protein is CASSRVPWGPGELFF.

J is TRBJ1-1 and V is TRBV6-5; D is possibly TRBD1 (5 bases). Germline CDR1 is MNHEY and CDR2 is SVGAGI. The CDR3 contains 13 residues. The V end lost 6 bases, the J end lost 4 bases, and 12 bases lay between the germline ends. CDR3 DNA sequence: TGTGCCAGCAGCTTAGGGGAGGTCACTGAAGCTTTCTTT. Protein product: CASSLGEVTEAFF.

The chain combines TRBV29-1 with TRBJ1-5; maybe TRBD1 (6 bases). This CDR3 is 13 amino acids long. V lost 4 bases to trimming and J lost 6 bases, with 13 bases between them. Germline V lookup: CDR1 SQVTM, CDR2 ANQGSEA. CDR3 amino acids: CSVGRDISQPQHF. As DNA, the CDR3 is TGCAGCGTTGGTAGGGACATTAGTCAGCCCCAGCATTTT.

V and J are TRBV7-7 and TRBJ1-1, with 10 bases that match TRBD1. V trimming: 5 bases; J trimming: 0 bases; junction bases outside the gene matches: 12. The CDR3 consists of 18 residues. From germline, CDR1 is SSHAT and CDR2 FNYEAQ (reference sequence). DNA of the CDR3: TGTGCCAGCAGCCCCTGGTTTGGGGGACAGGGGATGAACACTGAAGCTTTCTTT. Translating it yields CASSPWFGGQGMNTEAFF.